The T cell receptor beta chain under discussion was sequenced for a study of cytomegalovirus exposure and HLA in healthy donors. Points on this clone: Its antigen is unknown.

This CDR3 has 15 residues. Trimming removed 5 bases from V and 3 bases from J; junction bases left unmatched: 2. The germline CDR1 and CDR2 sequences are SGHNT and YENEEA. Primers included in the PCR were 60 Vbeta and 13 Jbeta primers. The assay was immunoSEQ multiplex PCR, and TCRdb's table has in-frame clones only and misses some. The sample carries over 150,000 clones, around 88% recorded once. The study, taken as a whole, reports: Analysis was performed later, and it showed HLA-associated TCR beta chains to be more clonally expanded than equally common others.

The chain recombines TRBV11-3 with TRBJ2-7; 15 bases map to TRBD2. Material: PBMCs. The sequence was obtained from a woman aged 30 to 39 in good health and CMV-seronegative. CDR3 amino acids: CASSPGLAGGYEQYF. The CDR3 bases are TGTGCCAGCAGCCCGGGACTAGCGGGAGGCTACGAGCAGTACTTC.